This note documents a single TCR beta chain sequence. The data are from a study of OX40 agonist ivuxolimab in advanced cancers. Using immunoSEQ multiplex PCR, the repertoire was profiled, and TCRdb retains in-frame clones only, with some absent. In the table there are some 70,000 clones, 75% to 95% of which are singletons. This sequence originates from an adult with an advanced solid tumor such as melanoma, head and neck, liver or kidney cancer. Specimen: CD4+ or CD8+ T cells sorted from blood, collected in a trial of the OX40 agonist ivuxolimab.

CDR3 nucleotides: TGTGCCAGCAGCCCAAACGAAGGGTTTGGGGAGCTGTTTTTT. Protein product: CASSPNEGFGELFF. The chain combines TRBV11-2 with TRBJ2-2; D not certain. Germline loops: CDR1 SGHAT, CDR2 FQNNGV. The CDR3 is 14 residues long. The V end lost 5 bases, the J end lost 8 bases, and 15 bases lay between the germline ends. The entire variable domain, with the rest obtained from reference TRBV11-2 and TRBJ2-2, is as follows: EAGVAQSPRYKIIEKRQSVAFWCNPISGHATLYWYQQILGQGPKLLIQFQNNGVVDDSQLPKDRFSAERLKGVDSTLKIQPAKLEDSAVYLCASSPNEGFGELFFGEGSRLTVL.